The 2 T cell receptor beta chains listed next were all sequenced from one sample in a study of blood T cell repertoires in COVID-19. Clones were sequenced by immunoSEQ multiplex PCR, and TCRdb holds only the in-frame ones, with some missing. The profile shows 200,000 to 250,000 clones, roughly 82% of them singletons. Specimen: peripheral blood. These receptors were taken from an elderly woman with COVID-19, enrolled during active disease.

The chain is built from TRBV7-2 and TRBJ1-1, with D unresolved. Trimming cost V 0 bases and J 2 bases, with 7 bases left between them. Germline loops: CDR1 SGHTA, CDR2 FQGNSA. CDR3 length: 14 amino acids. In nucleotides, the CDR3 is TGTGCCAGCAGCTTAGCCGGCGGTAACACTGAAGCTTTCTTT. Encoded protein: CASSLAGGNTEAFF.

The rearrangement links TRBV11-2 to TRBJ2-1; 8 nucleotides align to TRBD2. The V and J ends lost 1 base and 9 bases, in that order; junction bases with no gene match: 8. Germline assignment: CDR1 SGHAT and CDR2 FQNNGV. The CDR3 length is 15 residues. The CDR3 sequence is CASSLVGGATIEQFF. CDR3 bases: TGTGCCAGCAGCTTAGTCGGGGGGGCTACAATTGAGCAGTTCTTC.